This T cell receptor beta chain comes out of a study of blood T cell repertoires in COVID-19. Whole-study context: The analysed material was cDNA or gDNA that came from T cells, B-cell-depleted T cells, or PBMCs.

V shed 0 bases and J shed 5 bases, with 6 bases lying between them. This CDR3 contains 14 residues. The germline V gene has CDR1 SGHNT and CDR2 YYREEE (reference sequence). Comments on this clone: The same CDR3 can be traced to other DNA sequences in this sample.

TCRdb keeps only in-frame clones here, not all; method: immunoSEQ multiplex PCR. The profile shows around 230,000 clones, 86% of them singletons. Sequencing was done on a sample of peripheral blood. The TCR originated in a man aged 30 to 39 who had recovered from COVID-19. V gene TRBV5-4 combines with J gene TRBJ1-6; D unclear. The CDR3 DNA sequence: TGTGCCAGCAGCTTGGACAGAAATAATTCACCCCTCCACTTT. Translation: CASSLDRNNSPLHF. The variable domain in full, completed from reference TRBV5-4 and TRBJ1-6, reads ETGVTQSPTHLIKTRGQQVTLRCSSQSGHNTVSWYQQALGQGPQFIFQYYREEENGRGNFPPRFSGLQFPNYSSELNVNALELDDSALYLCASSLDRNNSPLHFGNGTRLTVT.